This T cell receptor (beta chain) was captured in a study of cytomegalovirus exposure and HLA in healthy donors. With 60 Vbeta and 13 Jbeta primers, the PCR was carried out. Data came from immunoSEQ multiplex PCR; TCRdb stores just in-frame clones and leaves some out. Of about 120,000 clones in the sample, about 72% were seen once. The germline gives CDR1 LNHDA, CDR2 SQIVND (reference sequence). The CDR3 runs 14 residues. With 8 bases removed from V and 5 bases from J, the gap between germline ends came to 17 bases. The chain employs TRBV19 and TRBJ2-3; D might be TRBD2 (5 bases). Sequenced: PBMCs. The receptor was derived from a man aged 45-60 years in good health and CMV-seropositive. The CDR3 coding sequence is TGTGCCAGTTCTCTAGCAATCTTAGGAGATACGCAGTATTTT. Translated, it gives CASSLAILGDTQYF.